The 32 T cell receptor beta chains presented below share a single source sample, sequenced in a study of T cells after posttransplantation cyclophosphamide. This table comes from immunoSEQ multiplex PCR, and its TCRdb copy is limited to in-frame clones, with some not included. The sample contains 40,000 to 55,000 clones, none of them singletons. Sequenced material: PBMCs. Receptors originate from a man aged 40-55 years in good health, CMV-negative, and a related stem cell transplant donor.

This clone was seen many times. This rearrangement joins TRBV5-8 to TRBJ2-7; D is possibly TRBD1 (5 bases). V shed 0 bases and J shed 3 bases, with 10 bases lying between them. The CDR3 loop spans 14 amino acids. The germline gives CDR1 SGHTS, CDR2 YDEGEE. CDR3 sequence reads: CASSLAGHLYEQYF. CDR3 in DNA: TGTGCCAGCAGCTTGGCAGGACACCTCTACGAGCAGTACTTC.

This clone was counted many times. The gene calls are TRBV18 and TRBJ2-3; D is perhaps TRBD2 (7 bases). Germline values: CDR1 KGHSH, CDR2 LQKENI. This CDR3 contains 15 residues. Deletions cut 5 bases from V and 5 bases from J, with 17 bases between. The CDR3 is CASSFSGGPQDTQYF. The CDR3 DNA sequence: TGTGCCAGCTCATTTTCGGGGGGCCCTCAAGATACGCAGTATTTT.

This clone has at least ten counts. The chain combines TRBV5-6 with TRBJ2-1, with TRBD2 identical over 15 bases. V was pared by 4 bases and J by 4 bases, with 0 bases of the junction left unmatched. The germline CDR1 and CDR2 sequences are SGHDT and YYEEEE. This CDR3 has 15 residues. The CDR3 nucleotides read TGTGCCAGCAGCGGGACTAGCGGGGGGTACAATGAGCAGTTCTTC. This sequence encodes CASSGTSGGYNEQFF.

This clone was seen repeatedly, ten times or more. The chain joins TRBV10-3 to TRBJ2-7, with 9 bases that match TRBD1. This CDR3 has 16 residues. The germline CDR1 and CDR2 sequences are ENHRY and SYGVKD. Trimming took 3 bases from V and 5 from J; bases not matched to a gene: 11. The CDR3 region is CAISDSLDRGVNEQYF. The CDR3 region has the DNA TGTGCCATCAGTGATTCCTTGGACAGGGGAGTTAACGAGCAGTACTTC.

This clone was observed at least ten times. CDR3 protein: CASSEALGAHGYTF. In DNA, the CDR3 is TGTGCCAGCAGTGAAGCGCTTGGGGCCCATGGCTACACCTTC. The chain employs TRBV2 and TRBJ1-2; maybe TRBD1 (5 bases). Between the trimmed V and J ends, which lost 0 bases and 6 bases, there was a span of 11 bases. The CDR3 extends over 14 amino acids. The germline gives CDR1 SNHLY, CDR2 FYNNEI.

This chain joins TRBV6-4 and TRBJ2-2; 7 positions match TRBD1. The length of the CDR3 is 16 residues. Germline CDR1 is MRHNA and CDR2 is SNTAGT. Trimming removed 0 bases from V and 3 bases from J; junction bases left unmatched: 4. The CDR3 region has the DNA TGTGCCAGCAGTGACTCGAGGGGGCGAGACACCGGGGAGCTGTTTTTT. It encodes CASSDSRGRDTGELFF.

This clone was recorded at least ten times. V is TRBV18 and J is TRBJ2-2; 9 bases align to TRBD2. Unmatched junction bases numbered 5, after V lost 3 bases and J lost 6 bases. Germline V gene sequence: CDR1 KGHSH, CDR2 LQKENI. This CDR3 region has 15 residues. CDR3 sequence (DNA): TGTGCCAGCTCACCTCCTAGCGGGGCCTCCGGGGAGCTGTTTTTT. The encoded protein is CASSPPSGASGELFF.

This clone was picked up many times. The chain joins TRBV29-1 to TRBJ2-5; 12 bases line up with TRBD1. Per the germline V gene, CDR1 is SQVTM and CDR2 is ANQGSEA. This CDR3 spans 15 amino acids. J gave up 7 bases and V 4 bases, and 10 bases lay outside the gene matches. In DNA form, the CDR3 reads TGCAGCGTTGCCTTAGGGACAGGGGGCGCGGGGACCCAGTACTTC. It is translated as CSVALGTGGAGTQYF.

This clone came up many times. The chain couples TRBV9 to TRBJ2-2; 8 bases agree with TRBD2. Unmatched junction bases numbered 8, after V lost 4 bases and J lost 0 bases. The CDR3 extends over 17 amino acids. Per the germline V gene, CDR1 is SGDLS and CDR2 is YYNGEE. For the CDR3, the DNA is TGTGCCAGCAGCCAACTTCCGGGGGGGGCGAACACCGGGGAGCTGTTTTTT. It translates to CASSQLPGGANTGELFF.

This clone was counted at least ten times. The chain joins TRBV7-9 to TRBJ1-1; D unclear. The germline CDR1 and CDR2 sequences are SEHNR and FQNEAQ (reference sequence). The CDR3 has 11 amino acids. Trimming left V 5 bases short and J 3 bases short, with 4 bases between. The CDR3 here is CASSPDTEAFF. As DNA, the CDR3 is TGTGCCAGCAGCCCTGACACTGAAGCTTTCTTT.

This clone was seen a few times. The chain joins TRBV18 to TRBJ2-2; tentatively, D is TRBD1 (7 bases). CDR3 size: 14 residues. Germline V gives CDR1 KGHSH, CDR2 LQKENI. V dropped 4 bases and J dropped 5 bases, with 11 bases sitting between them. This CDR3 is CASSRGTATGELFF. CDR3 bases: TGTGCCAGCTCACGCGGGACAGCAACCGGGGAGCTGTTTTTT.

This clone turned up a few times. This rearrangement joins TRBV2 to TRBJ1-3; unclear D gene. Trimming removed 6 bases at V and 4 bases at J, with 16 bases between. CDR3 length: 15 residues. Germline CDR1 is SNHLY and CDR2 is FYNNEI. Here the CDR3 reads CASSFDIRGGNTIYF. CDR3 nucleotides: TGTGCCAGCAGCTTCGACATTCGAGGGGGAAACACCATATATTTT.

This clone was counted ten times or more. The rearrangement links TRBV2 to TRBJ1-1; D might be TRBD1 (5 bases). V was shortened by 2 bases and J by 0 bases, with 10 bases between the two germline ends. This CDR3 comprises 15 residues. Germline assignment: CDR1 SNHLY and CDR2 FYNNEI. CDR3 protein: CASSERTYMNTEAFF. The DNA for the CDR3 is TGTGCCAGCAGTGAACGGACATATATGAACACTGAAGCTTTCTTT.

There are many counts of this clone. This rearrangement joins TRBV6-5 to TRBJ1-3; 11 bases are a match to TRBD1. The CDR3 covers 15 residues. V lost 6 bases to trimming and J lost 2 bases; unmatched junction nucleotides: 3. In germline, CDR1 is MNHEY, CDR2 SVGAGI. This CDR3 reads CASRPDRGPGNTIYF. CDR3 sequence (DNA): TGTGCCAGCAGACCGGACAGGGGGCCTGGAAACACCATATATTTT.

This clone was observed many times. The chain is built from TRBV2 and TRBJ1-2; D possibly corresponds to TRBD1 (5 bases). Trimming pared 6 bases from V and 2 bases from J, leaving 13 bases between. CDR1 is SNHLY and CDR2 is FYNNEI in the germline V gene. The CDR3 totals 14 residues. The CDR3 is CASRGALRNYGYTF. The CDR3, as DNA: TGTGCCAGCAGAGGGGCCCTTCGGAACTATGGCTACACCTTC.

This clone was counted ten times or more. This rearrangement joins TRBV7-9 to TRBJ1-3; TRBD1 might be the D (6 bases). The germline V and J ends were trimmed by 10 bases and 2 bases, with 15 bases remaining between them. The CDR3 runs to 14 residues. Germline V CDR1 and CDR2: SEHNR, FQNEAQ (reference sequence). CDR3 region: CATARWDTGNTIYF. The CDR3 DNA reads TGTGCCACCGCTCGGTGGGACACTGGAAACACCATATATTTT.

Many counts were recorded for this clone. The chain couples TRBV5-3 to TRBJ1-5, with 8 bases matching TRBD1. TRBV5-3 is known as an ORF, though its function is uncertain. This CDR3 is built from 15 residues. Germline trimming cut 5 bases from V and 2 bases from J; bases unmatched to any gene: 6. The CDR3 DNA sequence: TGTGCCAGAAGTTTCGGACAGGGAGGCAATCAGCCCCAGCATTTT. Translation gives CARSFGQGGNQPQHF.

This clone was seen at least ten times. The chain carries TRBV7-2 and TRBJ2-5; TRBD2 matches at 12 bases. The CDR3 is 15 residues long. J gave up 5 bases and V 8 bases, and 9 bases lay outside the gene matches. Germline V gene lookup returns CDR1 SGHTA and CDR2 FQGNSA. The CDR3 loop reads CASVSSGRAGETQYF. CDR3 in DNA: TGTGCCAGCGTATCTAGCGGGAGGGCTGGTGAGACCCAGTACTTC.

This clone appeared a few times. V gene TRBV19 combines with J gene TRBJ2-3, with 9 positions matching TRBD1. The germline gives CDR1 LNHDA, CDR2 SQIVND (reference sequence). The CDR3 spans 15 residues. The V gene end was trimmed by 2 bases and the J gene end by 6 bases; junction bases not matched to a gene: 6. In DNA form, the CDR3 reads TGTGCCAGTAGTATACGACAGGGGGTTCACGATACGCAGTATTTT. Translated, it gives CASSIRQGVHDTQYF.

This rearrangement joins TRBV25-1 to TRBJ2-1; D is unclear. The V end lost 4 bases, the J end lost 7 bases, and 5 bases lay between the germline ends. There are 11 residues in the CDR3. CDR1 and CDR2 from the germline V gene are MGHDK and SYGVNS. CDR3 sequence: CASSARNEQFF. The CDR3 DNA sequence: TGTGCCAGCAGTGCCAGGAATGAGCAGTTCTTC.

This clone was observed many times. In DNA form, the CDR3 reads TGTGCCAGCAGCGGTACTAGCGGCACCGGGGAGCTGTTTTTT. Translation gives CASSGTSGTGELFF. The chain joins TRBV7-2 to TRBJ2-2, with 8 bases matching TRBD2. Germline assignment: CDR1 SGHTA and CDR2 FQGNSA. With V trimmed by 5 bases and J by 4 bases, 3 bases remained unmatched. This CDR3 is 14 amino acids long.

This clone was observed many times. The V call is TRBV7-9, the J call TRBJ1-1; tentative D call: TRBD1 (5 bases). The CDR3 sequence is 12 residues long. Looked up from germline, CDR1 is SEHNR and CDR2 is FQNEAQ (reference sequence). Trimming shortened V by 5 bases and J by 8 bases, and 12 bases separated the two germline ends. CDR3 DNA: TGTGCCAGCAGCGACCGGGACTCAGAAGCTTTCTTT. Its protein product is CASSDRDSEAFF. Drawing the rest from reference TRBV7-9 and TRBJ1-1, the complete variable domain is DTGVSQNPRHKITKRGQNVTFRCDPISEHNRLYWYRQTLGQGPEFLTYFQNEAQLEKSRLLSDRFSAERPKGSFSTLEIQRTEQGDSAMYLCASSDRDSEAFFGQGTRLTVV.

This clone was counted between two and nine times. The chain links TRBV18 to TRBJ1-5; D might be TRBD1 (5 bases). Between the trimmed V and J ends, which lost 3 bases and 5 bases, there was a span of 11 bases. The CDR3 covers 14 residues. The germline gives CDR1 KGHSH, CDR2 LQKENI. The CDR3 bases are TGTGCCAGCTCACCCACGCAGGGTGATCAGCCCCAGCATTTT. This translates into CASSPTQGDQPQHF.

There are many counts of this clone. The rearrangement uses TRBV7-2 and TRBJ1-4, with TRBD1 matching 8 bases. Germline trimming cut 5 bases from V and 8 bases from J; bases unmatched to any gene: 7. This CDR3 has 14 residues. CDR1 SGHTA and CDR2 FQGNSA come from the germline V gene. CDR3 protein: CASSADRGDEKLFF. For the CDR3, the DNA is TGTGCCAGCAGCGCCGACAGGGGAGACGAAAAACTGTTTTTT.

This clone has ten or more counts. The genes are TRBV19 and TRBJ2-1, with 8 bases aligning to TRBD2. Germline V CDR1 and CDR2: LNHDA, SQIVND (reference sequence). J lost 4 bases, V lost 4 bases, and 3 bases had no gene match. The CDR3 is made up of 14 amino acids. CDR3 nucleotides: TGTGCCAGTAGTAGGCCTAGCGGGTACAATGAGCAGTTCTTC. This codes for CASSRPSGYNEQFF.

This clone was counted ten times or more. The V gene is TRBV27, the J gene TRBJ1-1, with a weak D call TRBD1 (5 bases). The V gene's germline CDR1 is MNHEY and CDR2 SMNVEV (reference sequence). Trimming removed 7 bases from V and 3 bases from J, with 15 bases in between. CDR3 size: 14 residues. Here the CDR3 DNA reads TGTGCCAGCATCTTGGGGGGAGGTGACACTGAAGCTTTCTTT. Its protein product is CASILGGGDTEAFF.

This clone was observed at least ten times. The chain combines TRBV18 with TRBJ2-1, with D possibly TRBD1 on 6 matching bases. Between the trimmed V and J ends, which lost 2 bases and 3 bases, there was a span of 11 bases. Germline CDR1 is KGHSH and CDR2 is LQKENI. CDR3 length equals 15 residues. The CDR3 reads CASSPRTVSYNEQFF. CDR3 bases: TGTGCCAGCTCACCAAGGACAGTAAGCTACAATGAGCAGTTCTTC. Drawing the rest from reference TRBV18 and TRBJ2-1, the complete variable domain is NAGVMQNPRHLVRRRGQEARLRCSPMKGHSHVYWYRQLPEEGLKFMVYLQKENIIDESGMPKERFSAEFPKEGPSILRIQQVVRGDSAAYFCASSPRTVSYNEQFFGPGTRLTVL.

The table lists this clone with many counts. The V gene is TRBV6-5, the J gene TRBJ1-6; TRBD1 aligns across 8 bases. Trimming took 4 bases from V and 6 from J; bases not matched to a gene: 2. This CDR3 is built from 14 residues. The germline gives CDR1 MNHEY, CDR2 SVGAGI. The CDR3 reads CASSLGQGNSPLHF. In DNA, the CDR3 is TGTGCCAGCAGTTTAGGACAGGGTAATTCACCCCTCCACTTT.

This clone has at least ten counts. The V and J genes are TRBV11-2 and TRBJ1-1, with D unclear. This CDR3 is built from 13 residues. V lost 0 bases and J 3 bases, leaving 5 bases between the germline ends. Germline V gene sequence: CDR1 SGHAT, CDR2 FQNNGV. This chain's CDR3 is CASSLEAYTEAFF. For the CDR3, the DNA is TGTGCCAGCAGCTTAGAAGCGTACACTGAAGCTTTCTTT. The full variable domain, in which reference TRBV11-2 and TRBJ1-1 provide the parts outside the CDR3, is EAGVAQSPRYKIIEKRQSVAFWCNPISGHATLYWYQQILGQGPKLLIQFQNNGVVDDSQLPKDRFSAERLKGVDSTLKIQPAKLEDSAVYLCASSLEAYTEAFFGQGTRLTVV.

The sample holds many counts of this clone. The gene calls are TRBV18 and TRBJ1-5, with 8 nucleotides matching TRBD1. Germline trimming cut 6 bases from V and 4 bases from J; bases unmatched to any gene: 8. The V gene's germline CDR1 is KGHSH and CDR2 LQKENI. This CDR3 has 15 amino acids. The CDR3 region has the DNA TGTGCCAGCTCCCTTGACAGGGGAAGGAATCAGCCCCAGCATTTT. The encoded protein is CASSLDRGRNQPQHF.

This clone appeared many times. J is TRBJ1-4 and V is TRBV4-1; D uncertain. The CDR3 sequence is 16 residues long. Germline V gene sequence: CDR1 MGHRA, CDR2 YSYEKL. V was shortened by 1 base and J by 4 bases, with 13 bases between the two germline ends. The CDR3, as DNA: TGCGCCAGCAGCCAAGTTTTAATGTCAGTTAATGAAAAACTGTTTTTT. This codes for CASSQVLMSVNEKLFF.

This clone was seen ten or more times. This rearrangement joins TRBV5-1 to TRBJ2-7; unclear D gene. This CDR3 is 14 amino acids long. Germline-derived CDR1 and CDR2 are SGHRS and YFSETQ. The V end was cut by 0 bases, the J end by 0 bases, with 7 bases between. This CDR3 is CASSLAGGSYEQYF. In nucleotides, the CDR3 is TGCGCCAGCAGCTTGGCCGGCGGCTCCTACGAGCAGTACTTC.